The rows below give T cell receptor beta chains drawn from one sample of a study of T cells in Graves' hyperthyroidism and ophthalmopathy. TCRdb passed the multiplex PCR reads through MiXCR, listing each CDR3 protein once. The data show about 570,000 distinct CDR3 sequences, around 45% seen once. The material sequenced was peripheral blood or thyroid tissue (not recorded which). The receptors here all came from an adult woman with Graves' disease, either hyperthyroidism or ophthalmopathy (not recorded which). Both conserved end residues are part of each CDR3. The order of the fields is J gene, V gene, clone size, D gene, CDR3 DNA, CDR3 protein. D genes are given only for firm matches. Clone sizes are given selectively: once, few, many, or a class where the clone is expanded.

TRBJ1-6 TRBV15 . TRBD1 TGTGCCACCAGCAGCCTTGACAGGGGGCTTAATTCACCCCTCCACTTT CATSSLDRGLNSPLHF
TRBJ2-5 TRBV29-1 few TRBD1 TGCAGCGTTGTACGGCCTTTAGACAGGGTGGAACGGGAGACCCAGTACTTC CSVVRPLDRVERETQYF
TRBJ2-7 TRBV29-1 . TRBD1 TGCAGCGTTGCCTCGGACAGGGGCGCGGCCCACGGCACGTACTTC CSVASDRGAAHGTYF
TRBJ2-2 TRBV29-1 . . TGCAGCGTTAGCGAGGTGGGGGCCGGGGAGCTGTTTTTT CSVSEVGAGELFF
TRBJ2-7 TRBV29-1 . . TGCAGCTTGGGGGGACCTACCTACGAGCAGTACTTC CSLGGPTYEQYF
TRBJ2-5 TRBV5-5 . TRBD1 TGTGCGCCCAAGGGACAGACCTCACCCCAAGAGACCCAGTACTTC CAPKGQTSPQETQYF
TRBJ2-7 TRBV7-9 . . TGTGCCAGCAGCTCTGGGGGGACGCTCGAGCAGTACTTC CASSSGGTLEQYF
TRBJ1-2 TRBV7-8 many . TGTGCCAGCAGCTTACAGGAGAAATATGGCTACACCTTC CASSLQEKYGYTF
TRBJ1-2 TRBV20-1 many TRBD1 TGCAGCGCCGACGGGGACAGTTTAAATGGCTACACCTTC CSADGDSLNGYTF
TRBJ1-1 TRBV9 . TRBD1 TGTGCCAGCAGCGTTCAGACAGGGGGCATCACTGAAGCTTTCTTT CASSVQTGGITEAFF
TRBJ1-1 TRBV7-6 few . TGTGCCAGCAGCTTAGAGGTTATGAACACTGAAGCTTTCTTT CASSLEVMNTEAFF
TRBJ1-2 TRBV29-1 many . TGCAGCGTTGAGGCGGGGGTTGGGTATGGCTACACCTTC CSVEAGVGYGYTF
TRBJ1-5 TRBV5-4 once . TGTGCCAGCAGCTCGGCAGGGTTAAGCAATCAGCCCCAGCATTTT CASSSAGLSNQPQHF
TRBJ2-5 TRBV24-1 many . TGTGCCACCAGTGATTCCCGCGGGGACCGAGAGACCCAGTACTTC CATSDSRGDRETQYF
TRBJ2-5 TRBV6-5 . . TGTGCCAGCAGTTGGCCGGGAGTGGCAGAGACCCAGTACTTC CASSWPGVAETQYF
TRBJ2-5 TRBV28 . . TGTGCCAGCTGGTCACCCCGGGCCGCCAGGGAGACCCAGTACTTC CASWSPRAARETQYF
TRBJ1-1 TRBV3-1 many TRBD1 TGTGCCAGCAGCCGAAACGACAGGGCAGAAGCTTTCTTT CASSRNDRAEAFF
TRBJ2-6 TRBV7-9 few . TGTGCCAGCAGACCCAAGCTTTATCGGGCCAACGTCCTGACTTTC CASRPKLYRANVLTF
TRBJ1-6 TRBV29-1 . . TGCAGCGCAAAAGGACCGCCGAGCTCCTATAATTCACCCCTCCACTTT CSAKGPPSSYNSPLHF
TRBJ2-6 TRBV7-8 few TRBD1 TGTGCCAGCTCGGGGACAGGGTCCGGGGCCAACGTCCTGACTTTC CASSGTGSGANVLTF
TRBJ2-7 TRBV7-8 few . TGTGCCAGCAGCTTAGCCGGCGCGCGAGAGCAGTACTTC CASSLAGAREQYF
TRBJ1-5 TRBV24-1 . . TGTGCCACCAGTGCTGCTGGGGCCTCCGGTCAGCCCCAGCATTTT CATSAAGASGQPQHF
TRBJ2-7 TRBV20-1 few . TGCAGTGCTAGAGGGGGGATGGGCACTTCTGGCTCCGAGCAGTACTTC CSARGGMGTSGSEQYF
TRBJ1-2 TRBV20-1 few . TGCAGTGCTAGCTTAGATCCGGGACTGAACTATGGCTACACCTTC CSASLDPGLNYGYTF
TRBJ2-7 TRBV2 many . TGTGCCAGCAGTGTTGAACAGGCCCACGAGCAGTACTTC CASSVEQAHEQYF
TRBJ1-2 TRBV18 . . TGTGCCAGCTCAACACGTACAGGATCTGACTATGGCTACACCTTC CASSTRTGSDYGYTF
TRBJ1-6 TRBV10-3 few . TGTGCCATCAGTGAACCCGATTCACCCCTCCACTTT CAISEPDSPLHF
TRBJ2-5 TRBV2 many TRBD1 TGTGCCACGGCGACAGGGTTCGGTTTGACCCAGTACTTC CATATGFGLTQYF
TRBJ1-5 TRBV12-3/TRBV12-4 many TRBD1 TGTGCCAGCAGTCGGACAGGGGTGGGAGATCAGCCCCAGCATTTT CASSRTGVGDQPQHF
TRBJ2-4 TRBV9 . . TGTGCCAGCAGCGTAGAGCCAGGGGTGAGCATTCAGTACTTC CASSVEPGVSIQYF
TRBJ2-5 TRBV29-1 . . TGCAGCGTTGAAGATCAGGAGACCCAGTACTTC CSVEDQETQYF
TRBJ1-6 TRBV20-1 . TRBD1 TGCAGTGCCCCATCGGGGACAGGGAACTCACCCCTCCACTTT CSAPSGTGNSPLHF
TRBJ1-5 TRBV10-3 many . TGTGCCATCAGTGAAAGTCGGGAGGGAATTCAGCCCCAGCATTTT CAISESREGIQPQHF
TRBJ1-6 TRBV7-8 many TRBD1 TGTGCCAGCAGCTTACAAGGGGGCCGCGGTTCACCCCTCCACTTT CASSLQGGRGSPLHF
TRBJ2-5 TRBV10-3 many . TGTGCCATCAGTAACAACCCTGAGAAGGGAAACCAAGAGACCCAGTACTTC CAISNNPEKGNQETQYF
TRBJ2-7 TRBV20-1 . . TGCAGTGCTAGAGATCCCGGACCGACCTCCTACGAGCAGTACTTC CSARDPGPTSYEQYF
TRBJ2-1 TRBV19 . TRBD2 TGTGCCAGTAGTATAGTAGCGGGAGGGCCGAATGAGCAGTTCTTC CASSIVAGGPNEQFF
TRBJ1-1 TRBV20-1 many . TGCAGTGCTAGAGATCCGGTGAACACTGAAGCTTTCTTT CSARDPVNTEAFF
TRBJ1-1 TRBV9 . . TGTGCTAGGTCAGGGTCGAACACTGAAGCTTTCTTT CARSGSNTEAFF
TRBJ1-5 TRBV7-3 . . TGTGCCAGCAGCCCAATAGACGGGGGGTTTCAGCCCCAGCATTTT CASSPIDGGFQPQHF
TRBJ1-2 TRBV5-1 . TRBD1 TGCGCCAGCAGCCCTCGGGGGACAGGGAGCTATGGCTACACCTTC CASSPRGTGSYGYTF
TRBJ2-2 TRBV5-1 . . TGCGCCAGCAGCTTGGAGGGCCACTCCGGGGACACCGGGGAGCTGTTTTTT CASSLEGHSGDTGELFF
TRBJ1-5 TRBV7-2 . . TGTGCCAGCAGCTTAGGTGGATCATCCGATCAGCCCCAGCATTTT CASSLGGSSDQPQHF
TRBJ1-4 TRBV7-9 once . TGTGCCAGCAGCTTAAAGTTTGCTGGAGCTGAAAAACTGTTTTTT CASSLKFAGAEKLFF
TRBJ2-5 TRBV11-1 once TRBD1 TGTGCCAGCAGCTTATCAGGGGGTCAAGAAGAGACCCAGTACTTC CASSLSGGQEETQYF
TRBJ1-4 TRBV15 . . TGTGCCACCAGCAGAGAGGGTGTCTCTAATGAAAAACTGTTTTTT CATSREGVSNEKLFF
TRBJ1-1 TRBV19 . . TGTGCCAGTAGCGGGACACAAATGAACACTGAAGCTTTCTTT CASSGTQMNTEAFF
TRBJ1-2 TRBV7-9 . . TGTGCCAGCAGCTTAGAACAGGGAGTTAACTATGGCTACACCTTC CASSLEQGVNYGYTF